This T cell receptor (beta chain) was observed in a study of tumor and adjacent non-tumor tissue in lung cancer. The library came from three nested PCR rounds adapted from ARM-PCR protocols. Via MiXCR, TCRdb re-called the multiplex PCR reads, giving one row per CDR3 protein. The table includes about 93,000 distinct CDR3 sequences, 67% detected once. No cell sorting was done before RNA was extracted from the tissue. Note on this clonotype: A much larger clone differs from this one at a single base, so this may be a read error.

The sample taken for sequencing was lung tumor tissue. The sequence was collected from a man between 60 and 75 years old with non-small cell lung cancer.

The CDR3 coding sequence is TGTGCCAGCAGTTTCGTAGGGTTCAACTATGGCTACACCTTC. It codes for CASSFVGFNYGYTF. V is TRBV28 and J is TRBJ1-2; D call uncertain. Germline V lookup: CDR1 MDHEN, CDR2 SYDVKM. The CDR3 is made up of 14 amino acids. V gave up 3 bases and J gave up 2 bases, with 10 bases separating them.